The clone carrying this T cell receptor (beta chain) appeared a few times. The target antigen is unknown. The data are from a study of identical twins. Study conclusions and caveats: Where beta out-of-frame sequences were concerned, excess twin sharing was weaker. The more abundant beta clonotypes in cord blood had fewer insertions, and memory repertoires did not show this. Findings depended on cross-sectional statistics rather than tracking the same donors.

Unique molecular identifiers were present on cDNA, and template switching added a universal primer site. TCRdb passed the 5' RACE reads through MiXCR, listing each CDR3 protein once. The sample carries 400,000 to 550,000 distinct CDR3 sequences, 13% to 15% recorded once. Losses at the gene ends were 6 bases for V and 2 bases for J; bases not matched to a gene: 9. Germline V gene data show CDR1 as DFQATT and CDR2 as SNEGSKA (reference sequence). The length of the CDR3 is 15 residues. Another study also made use of these data, one on yellow fever vaccine responses in identical twins.

The receptor's source is a woman younger than 35 in good health. The sample consisted of CD4+ T cells sorted from blood. This rearrangement joins TRBV20-1 to TRBJ2-4, with 8 positions matching TRBD1. The CDR3 loop is CSANGQGISKNIQYF. CDR3 DNA: TGCAGTGCCAACGGACAGGGAATTTCCAAAAACATTCAGTACTTC.